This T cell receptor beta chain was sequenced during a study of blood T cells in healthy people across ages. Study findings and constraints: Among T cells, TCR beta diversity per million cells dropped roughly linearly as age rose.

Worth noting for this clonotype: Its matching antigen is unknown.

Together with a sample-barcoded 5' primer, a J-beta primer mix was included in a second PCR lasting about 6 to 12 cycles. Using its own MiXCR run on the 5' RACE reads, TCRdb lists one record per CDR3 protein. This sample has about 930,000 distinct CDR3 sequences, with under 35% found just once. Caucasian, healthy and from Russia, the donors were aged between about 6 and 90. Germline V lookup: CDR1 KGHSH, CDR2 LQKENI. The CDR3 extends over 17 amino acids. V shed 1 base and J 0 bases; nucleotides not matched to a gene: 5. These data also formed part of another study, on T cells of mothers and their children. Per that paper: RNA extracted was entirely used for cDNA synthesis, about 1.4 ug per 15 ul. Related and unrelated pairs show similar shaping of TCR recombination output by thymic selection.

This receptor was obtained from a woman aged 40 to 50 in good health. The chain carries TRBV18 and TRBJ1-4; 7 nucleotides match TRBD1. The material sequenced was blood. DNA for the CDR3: TGTGCCAGCTCACCACGTCCAGGGGGGTCAACTAATGAAAAACTGTTTTTT. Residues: CASSPRPGGSTNEKLFF.